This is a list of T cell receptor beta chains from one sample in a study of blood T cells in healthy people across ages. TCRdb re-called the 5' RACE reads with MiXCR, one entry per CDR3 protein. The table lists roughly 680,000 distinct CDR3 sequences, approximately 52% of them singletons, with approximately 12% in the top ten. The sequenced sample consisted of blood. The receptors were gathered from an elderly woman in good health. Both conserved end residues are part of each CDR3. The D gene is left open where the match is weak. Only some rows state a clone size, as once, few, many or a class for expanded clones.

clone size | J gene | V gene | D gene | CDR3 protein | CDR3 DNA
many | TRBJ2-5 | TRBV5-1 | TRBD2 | CASSSGTSEETQYF | TGCGCCAGCAGCTCCGGGACTAGCGAGGAGACCCAGTACTTC
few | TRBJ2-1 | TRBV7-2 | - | CASTYDRLRGNEQFF | TGTGCCAGCACCTACGACCGACTACGGGGGAATGAGCAGTTCTTC
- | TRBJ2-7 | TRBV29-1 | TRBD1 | CSAGTGESYEQYF | TGCAGCGCTGGGACAGGGGAGTCCTACGAGCAGTACTTC
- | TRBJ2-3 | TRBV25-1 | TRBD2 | CASSDLLAGDTDTQYF | TGTGCCAGCAGTGACCTCTTAGCGGGGGATACAGATACGCAGTATTTT
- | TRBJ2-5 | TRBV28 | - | CASSPGTIYQETQYF | TGTGCCAGCTCTCCGGGAACTATCTACCAAGAGACCCAGTACTTC
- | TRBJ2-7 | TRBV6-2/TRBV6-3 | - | CASIYRGGGPYEQYF | TGTGCCAGCATCTACCGGGGAGGGGGGCCCTACGAGCAGTACTTC
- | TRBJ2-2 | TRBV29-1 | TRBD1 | CSVGTGADTGELFF | TGCAGCGTTGGGACAGGGGCGGACACCGGGGAGCTGTTTTTT
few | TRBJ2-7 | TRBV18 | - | CASSPYTDEQYF | TGTGCCAGCTCACCGTATACGGACGAGCAGTACTTC
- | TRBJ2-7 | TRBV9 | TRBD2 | CASTTGGDEQYF | TGTGCCAGCACAACGGGGGGTGACGAGCAGTACTTC
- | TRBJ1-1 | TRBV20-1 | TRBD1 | CSAKKAGTVNTEAFF | TGCAGTGCCAAGAAAGCCGGGACAGTGAACACTGAAGCTTTCTTT
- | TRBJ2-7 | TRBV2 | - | CASSEVRAPYEQYF | TGTGCCAGCAGTGAAGTAAGGGCCCCCTACGAGCAGTACTTC
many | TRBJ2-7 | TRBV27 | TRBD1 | CASSYRDRVDEQYF | TGTGCCAGCAGTTACCGGGACAGGGTGGACGAGCAGTACTTC
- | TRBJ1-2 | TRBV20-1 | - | CSASNENNYGYTF | TGCAGTGCTAGTAACGAAAATAACTATGGCTACACCTTC
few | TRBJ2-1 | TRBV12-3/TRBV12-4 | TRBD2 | CASSLSAGGYYNEQFF | TGTGCCAGCAGTTTATCTGCGGGGGGCTATTACAATGAGCAGTTCTTC
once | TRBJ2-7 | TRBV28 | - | CARDFTSLRDYEQYF | TGTGCTAGGGATTTTACTTCCCTTCGGGACTACGAGCAGTACTTC
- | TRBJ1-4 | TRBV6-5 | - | CASSYSMGGRGNEKLFF | TGTGCCAGCAGTTACTCGATGGGGGGGCGAGGTAATGAAAAACTGTTTTTT
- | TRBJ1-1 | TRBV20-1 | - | CSASLGSGGTNTEAFF | TGCAGTGCTAGTCTAGGAAGTGGAGGGACGAACACTGAAGCTTTCTTT
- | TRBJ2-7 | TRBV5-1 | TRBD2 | CASSLWREPYEQYF | TGCGCCAGCAGCTTGTGGCGGGAGCCCTACGAGCAGTACTTC
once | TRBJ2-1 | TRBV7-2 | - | CASSFGRPGYNEQFF | TGTGCCAGCAGCTTCGGCAGGCCCGGGTACAATGAGCAGTTCTTC
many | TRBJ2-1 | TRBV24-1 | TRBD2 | CATSDRTGRVYNEQFF | TGTGCCACCAGTGACAGAACCGGGAGGGTCTACAATGAGCAGTTCTTC
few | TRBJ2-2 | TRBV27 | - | CASSLSPRASYGGELFF | TGTGCCAGCAGCCTATCCCCTCGAGCCTCATACGGCGGGGAGCTGTTTTTT
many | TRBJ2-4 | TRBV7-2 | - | CASSLAAKNIQYF | TGTGCCAGCAGCTTAGCAGCCAAAAACATTCAGTACTTC
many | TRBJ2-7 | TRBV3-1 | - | CASSQEGRPSYEQYF | TGTGCCAGCAGCCAAGAAGGGCGGCCCTCCTACGAGCAGTACTTC
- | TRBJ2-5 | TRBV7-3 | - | CASSQDGPQETQYF | TGTGCCAGCTCACAAGACGGACCCCAAGAGACCCAGTACTTC
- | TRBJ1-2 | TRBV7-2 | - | CASSSRLGGANYGYTF | TGTGCCAGCAGCTCCCGGCTTGGGGGCGCAAACTATGGCTACACCTTC
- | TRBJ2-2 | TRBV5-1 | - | CASRAGGTPRTGELFF | TGCGCCAGCAGGGCCGGGGGCACCCCTCGAACCGGGGAGCTGTTTTTT
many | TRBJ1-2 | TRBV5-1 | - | CASSLEGRHINYGYTF | TGCGCCAGCAGCTTGGAGGGCAGACACATTAACTATGGCTACACCTTC
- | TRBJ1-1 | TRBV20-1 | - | CSARAPLGGHLNTEAFF | TGCAGTGCTAGAGCCCCCCTGGGAGGCCACTTGAACACTGAAGCTTTCTTT
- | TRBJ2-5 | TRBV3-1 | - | CASSPGDLTRTQYF | TGTGCCAGCAGCCCAGGGGACCTTACAAGGACCCAGTACTTC
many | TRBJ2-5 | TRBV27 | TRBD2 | CASSTYGTSAKTQYF | TGTGCCAGCAGTACCTACGGGACTAGCGCGAAGACCCAGTACTTC
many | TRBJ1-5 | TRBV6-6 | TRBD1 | CASGGGTGNQPQHF | TGTGCCAGTGGGGGGGGGACAGGAAATCAGCCCCAGCATTTT
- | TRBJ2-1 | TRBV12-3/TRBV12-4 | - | CASSLTGTDEQFF | TGTGCCAGCAGCTTGACAGGAACCGATGAGCAGTTCTTC
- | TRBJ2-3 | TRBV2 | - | CASDGVILSWDTDTQYF | TGTGCCAGCGATGGGGTGATCCTCTCATGGGACACAGATACGCAGTATTTT
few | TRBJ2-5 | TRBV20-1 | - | CSAREGQGRVQETQYF | TGCAGTGCTAGGGAAGGGCAGGGCCGAGTCCAAGAGACCCAGTACTTC
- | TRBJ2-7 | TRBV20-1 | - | CSATYPSGGLYEQYF | TGCAGTGCTACCTACCCGAGTGGGGGCCTTTACGAGCAGTACTTC
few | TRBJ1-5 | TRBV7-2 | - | CASSLEPGFQPQHF | TGTGCCAGCAGCTTAGAGCCAGGGTTTCAGCCCCAGCATTTT
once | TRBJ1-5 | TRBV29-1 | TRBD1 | CSVGQGGSQPQHF | TGCAGCGTGGGACAGGGAGGGTCTCAGCCCCAGCATTTT
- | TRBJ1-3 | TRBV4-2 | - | CASTRGSGNTIYF | TGTGCCAGCACCAGGGGCTCTGGAAACACCATATATTTT
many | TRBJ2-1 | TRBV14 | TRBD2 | CASSILYPGLAGGQFF | TGTGCCAGCAGCATACTCTACCCGGGACTAGCGGGGGGGCAGTTCTTC
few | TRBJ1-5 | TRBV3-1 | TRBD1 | CASSQGQGYSNQPQHF | TGTGCCAGCAGCCAGGGACAGGGGTATAGCAATCAGCCCCAGCATTTT
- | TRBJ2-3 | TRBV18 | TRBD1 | CASSPLDRGTDTQYF | TGTGCCAGCTCACCTTTGGACAGGGGCACAGATACGCAGTATTTT
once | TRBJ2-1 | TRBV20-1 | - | CSAKNLRYNEQFF | TGCAGTGCTAAAAATCTTCGATACAATGAGCAGTTCTTC
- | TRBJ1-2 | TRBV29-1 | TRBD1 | CSVVDSGRGDGYTF | TGCAGCGTTGTGGACTCCGGCAGGGGGGATGGCTACACCTTC
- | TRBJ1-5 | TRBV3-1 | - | CASSRSGGGQPQHF | TGTGCCAGCAGCCGAAGTGGGGGGGGACAGCCCCAGCATTTT
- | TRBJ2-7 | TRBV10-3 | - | CATREGTDTSEQYF | TGTGCCACCAGAGAGGGGACTGACACTAGCGAGCAGTACTTC
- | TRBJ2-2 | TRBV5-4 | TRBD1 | CASTQGQGWTGELFF | TGTGCCAGCACCCAGGGACAGGGTTGGACCGGGGAGCTGTTTTTT
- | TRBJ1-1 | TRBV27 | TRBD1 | CASHRLQGENTEAFF | TGTGCCAGCCATAGATTACAGGGGGAGAACACTGAAGCTTTCTTT
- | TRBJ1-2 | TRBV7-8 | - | CASSPTGYDGYTF | TGTGCCAGCAGCCCAACAGGGTACGATGGCTACACCTTC